The 30 T cell receptor beta chains given below trace back to one sample, sequenced in a study of control samples from healthy donors and cancer patients. Some clones are missing from TCRdb's copy, which holds only in-frame ones; the method was immunoSEQ multiplex PCR. The sample includes about 82,000 clones, about 89% of them seen just once. The sequencing input was blood. These receptors all stem from a man aged 45-65 years in good health.

This clone was found many times. The chain couples TRBV7-9 to TRBJ2-6; weak D call: TRBD2 (6 bases). The CDR3 totals 13 residues. Germline loops: CDR1 SEHNR, CDR2 FQNEAQ (reference sequence). The V and J ends lost 6 bases and 6 bases respectively, with 9 bases between them. The CDR3 DNA sequence: TGTGCCAGCAGGGAGGGAACGGCCAACGTCCTGACTTTC. Amino acid sequence: CASREGTANVLTF.

The chain is built from TRBV4-1 and TRBJ2-2, with 8 nucleotides matching TRBD2. V lost 9 bases and J lost 2; bases outside the gene matches: 8. CDR1 is MGHRA and CDR2 is YSYEKL in the germline V gene. The CDR3 runs to 15 residues. The CDR3 DNA reads TGCGCCAGTCAGCGGGAGACTACTAACACCGGGGAGCTGTTTTTT. Translated: CASQRETTNTGELFF.

J is TRBJ2-5 and V is TRBV9, with 8 bases that match TRBD2. The CDR3 is made up of 17 amino acids. Germline V gene data show CDR1 as SGDLS and CDR2 as YYNGEE. Germline trimming cut 2 bases from V and 1 base from J; bases unmatched to any gene: 10. The CDR3 DNA follows: TGTGCCAGCAGCGTGGGGGCTGGCGGGGGGTTCCAAGAGACCCAGTACTTC. Encoded protein: CASSVGAGGGFQETQYF. The complete variable domain, with remaining parts taken from reference TRBV9 and TRBJ2-5, reads DSGVTQTPKHLITATGQRVTLRCSPRSGDLSVYWYQQSLDQGLQFLIQYYNGEERAKGNILERFSAQQFPDLHSELNLSSLELGDSALYFCASSVGAGGGFQETQYFGPGTRLLVL.

The rearrangement uses TRBV3-1 (or the pseudogene TRBV3-2) and TRBJ1-2, with D uncertain. This CDR3 is 14 amino acids long. Deletions cut 6 bases from V and 4 bases from J, with 15 bases between. Looked up from germline, CDR1 is LGHDT and CDR2 is YNNKEL (reference sequence). The CDR3 DNA is TGTGCCAGCAGTCCTCAACCGGGAATCTATGGCTACACCTTC. This encodes CASSPQPGIYGYTF.

In this sample, this clone turned up a few times. This chain links TRBV7-2 with TRBJ1-1; D not certain. CDR3 length equals 13 residues. The V end lost 5 bases, the J end lost 2 bases, and 9 bases lay between the germline ends. Germline V CDR1 and CDR2: SGHTA, FQGNSA. The chain's CDR3 is CASSTMVNTEAFF. In DNA form, the CDR3 reads TGTGCCAGCAGCACAATGGTAAACACTGAAGCTTTCTTT.

This clone came up once. The gene calls are TRBV4-1 and TRBJ1-3, with D unclear. This CDR3 has 15 amino acids. The V end lost 5 bases, the J end lost 0 bases, and 11 bases lay between the germline ends. The germline CDR1 and CDR2 sequences are MGHRA and YSYEKL. CDR3 protein: CASSAVSLSGNTIYF. The CDR3 DNA is TGCGCCAGCAGCGCGGTCAGCCTCTCTGGAAACACCATATATTTT.

The chain employs TRBV25-1 and TRBJ2-1; 8 bases line up with TRBD2. The V gene end was trimmed by 8 bases and the J gene end by 7 bases; junction bases not matched to a gene: 16. Germline CDR1 and CDR2: MGHDK and SYGVNS. CDR3 size: 16 residues. The CDR3 DNA sequence: TGTGCCAGCGAGGACTTTGGAAGCGGGAGTCGGAATGAGCAGTTCTTC. Protein product: CASEDFGSGSRNEQFF. The full variable domain, rest sourced from reference TRBV25-1 and TRBJ2-1, is EADIYQTPRYLVIGTGKKITLECSQTMGHDKMYWYQQDPGMELHLIHYSYGVNSTEKGDLSSESTVSRIRTEHFPLTLESARPSHTSQYLCASEDFGSGSRNEQFFGPGTRLTVL.

This chain uses TRBV18 with TRBJ2-7; D unclear. V shed 6 bases and J shed 2 bases, with 14 bases lying between them. CDR1 KGHSH and CDR2 LQKENI come from the germline V gene. This CDR3 region has 14 residues. The CDR3 here is CASSTSERPYEQYF. The CDR3 DNA follows: TGTGCCAGCTCTACCTCAGAAAGACCCTACGAGCAGTACTTC.

The chain has TRBV5-1 and TRBJ2-2, with 8 bases lining up with TRBD2. Germline lookup yields CDR1 SGHRS and CDR2 YFSETQ. CDR3 length equals 16 residues. V gave up 6 bases and J gave up 3 bases; unmatched junction bases: 10. CDR3 nucleotides: TGCGCCAGCACCCTCCTGGCGGGGGGAGACACCGGGGAGCTGTTTTTT. Protein product: CASTLLAGGDTGELFF.

The chain employs TRBV6-5 and TRBJ1-2; tentatively, D is TRBD1 (5 bases). V dropped 0 bases and J dropped 3 bases, with 14 bases sitting between them. This CDR3 has 16 residues. Germline values: CDR1 MNHEY, CDR2 SVGAGI. CDR3 sequence reads: CASSYSGRGIYYGYTF. The CDR3 DNA is TGTGCCAGCAGTTACTCGGGACGGGGGATATACTATGGCTACACCTTC.

The chain recombines TRBV6-5 with TRBJ1-6, with no clear D. Trimming stripped 2 bases from V and 3 bases from J, with 8 bases between. CDR3 length: 15 amino acids. CDR1 is MNHEY and CDR2 is SVGAGI in the germline V gene. The CDR3 reads CASSYGGSYNSPLHF. In DNA, the CDR3 is TGTGCCAGCAGTTACGGCGGCAGCTATAATTCACCCCTCCACTTT.

This rearrangement joins TRBV29-1 to TRBJ2-1, with a weak D call TRBD2 (6 bases). The CDR3 loop spans 15 amino acids. CDR1 SQVTM and CDR2 ANQGSEA come from the germline V gene. Between the trimmed V and J ends, which lost 4 bases and 0 bases, there was a span of 13 bases. The CDR3 here is CSVARGFSSYNEQFF. DNA of the CDR3: TGCAGCGTTGCTCGGGGGTTCAGCTCCTACAATGAGCAGTTCTTC.

The chain employs TRBV7-3 and TRBJ1-1; no clear D. V lost 2 bases and J lost 1, with 5 bases in between. The length of the CDR3 is 13 residues. In germline, CDR1 is SGHTA, CDR2 FQGTGA. The DNA of the CDR3 is TGTGCCAGCAGCTTATACTCGAACACTGAAGCTTTCTTT. As protein: CASSLYSNTEAFF.

This clone was recorded a few times. The J gene is TRBJ1-5, the V gene TRBV28, with a tentative D call TRBD1 (5 bases). Trimming removed 3 bases at V and 11 bases at J, with 8 bases between. The CDR3 extends over 11 amino acids. The germline V gene encodes CDR1 MDHEN and CDR2 SYDVKM. CDR3 in amino acids: CASSLRGSQHF. The CDR3 DNA reads as TGTGCCAGCAGTTTGAGGGGATCCCAGCATTTT.

V and J are TRBV15 and TRBJ2-7; 7 bases map to TRBD2. This CDR3 has 15 amino acids. Trimming at V came to 0 bases and at J to 3 bases, leaving 5 bases not matched to a gene. The germline V gene has CDR1 LNHNV and CDR2 YYDKDF (reference sequence). The CDR3 loop reads CATSRERAGRYEQYF. The CDR3 DNA is TGTGCCACCAGCAGAGAGCGAGCGGGGCGCTACGAGCAGTACTTC.

The chain has TRBV7-6 and TRBJ2-2; possible D gene TRBD2, 6 bases. Germline loops: CDR1 SGHVS, CDR2 FNYEAQ. Trimming left V 1 base short and J 5 bases short, with 11 bases between. The CDR3 sequence is 15 residues long. The CDR3 DNA is TGTGCCAGCAGCTTAGGGACGGGACTGACCGGGGAGCTGTTTTTT. Translated, it gives CASSLGTGLTGELFF.

This clone appeared once. The genes are TRBV14 and TRBJ2-5; either TRBD1 or TRBD2 may fit D (6 bases each). The V gene lost 1 base and the J gene lost 5 bases, with 14 bases spanning the gap. CDR1 is SGHDN, CDR2 FVKESK, per germline. The CDR3 has 15 amino acids. In DNA form, the CDR3 reads TGTGCCAGCAGCCAAGTCTTATCGGGGGCGGAGACCCAGTACTTC. This sequence encodes CASSQVLSGAETQYF.

J is TRBJ1-1 and V is TRBV29-1; no firm D call. This CDR3 contains 13 residues. V was shortened by 3 bases and J by 2 bases, with 10 bases between the two germline ends. Germline V lookup: CDR1 SQVTM, CDR2 ANQGSEA. The CDR3 bases are TGCAGCGTTGAGGGGAATCCAAACACTGAAGCTTTCTTT. Amino acid sequence: CSVEGNPNTEAFF.

This chain links TRBV23-1 with TRBJ2-7; no reliable D call. TRBV23-1 is an ORF, and what it does is uncertain. CDR3 length: 15 amino acids. V lost 3 bases and J lost 1, with 13 bases in between. CDR3 bases: TGCGCCAGCAGTCAGGGGATGTGGGAATCCTACGAGCAGTACGTC. This sequence encodes CASSQGMWESYEQYV.

The V call is TRBV9, the J call TRBJ2-1; the D gene is possibly TRBD1 (7 bases). V was clipped by 0 bases and J by 6 bases, with 16 bases between them. This CDR3 comprises 16 residues. From germline, CDR1 is SGDLS and CDR2 YYNGEE. CDR3 nucleotides: TGTGCCAGCAGCGTAGGCGGGACAGCAGTCTCCAATGAGCAGTTCTTC. This encodes CASSVGGTAVSNEQFF. Full variable domain (outside the CDR3, taken from reference TRBV9 and TRBJ2-1): DSGVTQTPKHLITATGQRVTLRCSPRSGDLSVYWYQQSLDQGLQFLIQYYNGEERAKGNILERFSAQQFPDLHSELNLSSLELGDSALYFCASSVGGTAVSNEQFFGPGTRLTVL.

This clone came up a few times. The CDR3 coding sequence is TGTGCCAGCCCCCGAGACAGGGAACTCGCAGATACGCAGTATTTT. It codes for CASPRDRELADTQYF. The rearrangement links TRBV12-1 to TRBJ2-3; the table's D call TRBD1 went unverified against the DNA. TRBV12-1 is marked as a pseudogene. CDR3 length: 15 residues.

To note about this clone: In the same sample, other DNA sequences code for this CDR3. The chain links TRBV5-1 to TRBJ1-6, with 9 bases lining up with TRBD1. This CDR3 contains 14 residues. Germline CDR1 SGHRS, CDR2 YFSETQ. Trimming removed 4 bases from V and 7 bases from J; junction bases left unmatched: 3. CDR3 in DNA: TGCGCCAGCAGCGCCGGACAGGGGAATTCACCCCTCCACTTT. Amino acid sequence: CASSAGQGNSPLHF.

The rearrangement uses TRBV6-2 or TRBV6-3 and TRBJ2-4; D gene uncertain. Germline CDR1 and CDR2: MNHEY and SVGEGT. This CDR3 spans 11 amino acids. Trimming took off 7 bases at V and 16 bases at J, with 17 bases between the two ends. The CDR3 here is CASTYEWVLYF. The CDR3 DNA reads as TGTGCCAGCACTTATGAATGGGTGCTTTACTTC.

The V call is TRBV27, the J call TRBJ2-5; D might be TRBD1 (5 bases). CDR3 length: 14 residues. Looked up from germline, CDR1 is MNHEY and CDR2 is SMNVEV (reference sequence). V was cut by 6 bases and J by 5 bases, with 16 bases left in between. The CDR3 DNA is TGTGCCAGCAGGCAGGGCGGTAGCTCGGAGACCCAGTACTTC. As protein: CASRQGGSSETQYF.

The V call is TRBV15, the J call TRBJ2-5, with unresolved D. Trimming removed 5 bases at V and 5 bases at J, with 15 bases between. This CDR3 has 14 residues. Looked up from germline, CDR1 is LNHNV and CDR2 is YYDKDF (reference sequence). The CDR3 sequence: CATSFRSSRETQYF. CDR3 nucleotides: TGTGCCACCAGCTTCCGTAGTAGCAGGGAGACCCAGTACTTC.

The DNA for the CDR3 is TGTGCCAGCACCCTAGGCCCCGCCCCGGGGGGCGGTTATGGCTACACCTTC. Translation: CASTLGPAPGGGYGYTF. The chain recombines TRBV7-9 with TRBJ1-2, with TRBD1 as a possible D gene (6 bases). The CDR3 is made up of 17 amino acids. The V and J ends lost 7 bases and 5 bases respectively, with 26 bases between them. Germline V gives CDR1 SEHNR, CDR2 FQNEAQ (reference sequence).

V is TRBV7-9 and J is TRBJ2-1; no clear D. The V end was cut by 5 bases, the J end by 0 bases, with 11 bases between. Germline CDR1 and CDR2: SEHNR and FQNEAQ (reference sequence). CDR3 length: 15 residues. The CDR3 sequence: CASSPRVSSYNEQFF. The CDR3 DNA is TGTGCCAGCAGCCCCCGCGTGAGCTCCTACAATGAGCAGTTCTTC.

The chain links TRBV4-3 to TRBJ2-7; 9 nucleotides align to TRBD2. Looked up from germline, CDR1 is LGHNA and CDR2 is YSLEER. V lost 4 bases, J lost 3 bases, and 7 bases stayed unmatched. CDR3 size: 15 residues. The CDR3 reads CASSLSPSGNYEQYF. CDR3 DNA sequence: TGCGCCAGCAGCCTCTCCCCTAGCGGGAACTACGAGCAGTACTTC.

The V call is TRBV6-5, the J call TRBJ2-5; no clear D gene. The germline V gene has CDR1 MNHEY and CDR2 SVGAGI. Trimming removed 2 bases from V and 1 base from J, with 11 bases in between. This CDR3 comprises 15 residues. The CDR3 protein is CASSYSARLQETQYF. In nucleotides, the CDR3 is TGTGCCAGCAGTTACAGTGCAAGGCTCCAAGAGACCCAGTACTTC.

This clone has only one observation. The rearrangement uses TRBV4-1 and TRBJ1-2; 7 nucleotides align to TRBD1. The length of the CDR3 is 15 residues. Germline V lookup: CDR1 MGHRA, CDR2 YSYEKL. V lost 0 bases to trimming and J lost 4 bases; unmatched junction nucleotides: 5. CDR3 sequence reads: CASSQDPQGSYGYTF. DNA of the CDR3: TGCGCCAGCAGCCAAGACCCACAGGGGAGCTATGGCTACACCTTC.